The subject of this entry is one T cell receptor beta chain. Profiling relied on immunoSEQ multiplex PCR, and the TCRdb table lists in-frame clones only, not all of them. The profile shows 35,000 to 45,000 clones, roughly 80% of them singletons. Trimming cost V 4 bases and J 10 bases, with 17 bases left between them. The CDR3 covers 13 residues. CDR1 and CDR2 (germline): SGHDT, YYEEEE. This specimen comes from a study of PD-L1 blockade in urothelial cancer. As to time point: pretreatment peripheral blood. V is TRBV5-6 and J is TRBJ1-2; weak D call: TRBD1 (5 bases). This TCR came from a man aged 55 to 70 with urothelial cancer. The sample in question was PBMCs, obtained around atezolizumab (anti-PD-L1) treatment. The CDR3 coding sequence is TGTGCCAGCAGCGCCGGACATCTCGATCTCTACACCTTC. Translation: CASSAGHLDLYTF.